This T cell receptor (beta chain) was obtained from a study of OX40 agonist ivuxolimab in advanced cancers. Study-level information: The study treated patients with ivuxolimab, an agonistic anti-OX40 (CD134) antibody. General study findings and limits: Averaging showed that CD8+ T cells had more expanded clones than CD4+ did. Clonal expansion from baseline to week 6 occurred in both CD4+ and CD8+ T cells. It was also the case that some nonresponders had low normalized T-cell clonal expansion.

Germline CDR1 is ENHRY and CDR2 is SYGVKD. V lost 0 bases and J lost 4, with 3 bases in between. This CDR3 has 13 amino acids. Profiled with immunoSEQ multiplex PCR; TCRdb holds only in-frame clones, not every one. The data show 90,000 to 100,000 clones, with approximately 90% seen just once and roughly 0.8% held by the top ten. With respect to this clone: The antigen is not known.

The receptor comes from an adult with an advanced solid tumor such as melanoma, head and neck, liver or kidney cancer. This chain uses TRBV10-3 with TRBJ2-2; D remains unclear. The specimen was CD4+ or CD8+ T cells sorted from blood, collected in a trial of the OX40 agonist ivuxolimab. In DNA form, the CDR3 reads TGTGCCATCAGTGAGTCCCCCACCGGGGAGCTGTTTTTT. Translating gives CAISESPTGELFF.